This TCR beta chain was captured in a study of cytomegalovirus exposure and HLA in healthy donors. Study summary: Roughly 77 million unique TCRs from HLA-typed donors made up an early data release.

Study-wide points: Later on, a genetic analysis was performed. It linked a missense variant in DCLRE1C with V- and J-gene trimming of TCR beta.

On this clone: Antigen unknown.

In the PCR, 60 Vbeta and 13 Jbeta primers were used. Method: immunoSEQ multiplex PCR; TCRdb's copy keeps in-frame clones and lacks some. The table records around 180,000 clones, about 85% of them present only once. This receptor was obtained from a boy aged 2 to 10 in good health and CMV-seronegative. The specimen was PBMCs.

The CDR3 nucleotides read TGTGCCAGCACTCGGACAGGGGGAAGCGAGCAGTACTTC. Protein: CASTRTGGSEQYF. The chain employs TRBV2 and TRBJ2-7; TRBD1 matches 10 bases. Germline lookup yields CDR1 SNHLY and CDR2 FYNNEI. The CDR3 loop spans 13 amino acids. The ends lost 7 bases at V and 6 bases at J; junction bases unmatched: 6.